This TCR beta chain was retrieved from a study of blood T cell repertoires in COVID-19. Only in-frame clones appear in the TCRdb table, and some are missing; sequencing was by immunoSEQ multiplex PCR. The table includes 150,000 to 200,000 clones, about 74% detected once. The CDR3 contains 11 residues. The ends were cut back, 8 bases at V and 5 bases at J, with 4 bases in the middle. From germline, CDR1 is MNHEY and CDR2 SMNVEV (reference sequence). Material for sequencing was peripheral blood. The V call is TRBV27, the J call TRBJ1-6; D gene unclear. This TCR was recovered from a man in his sixties with acute or convalescent COVID-19. The CDR3 region is CASGHNSPLHF. In DNA form, the CDR3 reads TGTGCCAGCGGGCATAATTCACCCCTCCACTTT.